This T cell receptor beta chain is from a study of OX40 agonist ivuxolimab in advanced cancers. For context, the study as a whole: Ivuxolimab was a fully human IgG2 agonistic monoclonal antibody targeting the costimulatory receptor OX40 (CD134). Intravenous ivuxolimab was administered to patients every 2 weeks at six dose levels: 0.01, 0.1, 0.3, 1.5, 3 and 10 mg/kg. Of the roughly 51 dose-escalation patients, hepatocellular carcinoma was present in about 20, melanoma in approximately 15, renal cell carcinoma in 9 and head and neck cancer in 9. In the dose-escalation cohort, around four fifths of patients were male, and the mean age was approximately 60 years, with a range of roughly 20 to 79. Prior anti-PD-1, anti-PD-L1 or anti-CTLA-4 therapy was permitted, and checkpoint inhibitors had been received by about 37% of dose-escalation patients. Partial responses occurred in three dose-escalation patients: two with cutaneous melanoma and one with hepatocellular carcinoma. The purpose of peripheral TCRbeta sequencing was to test whether ivuxolimab changed TCR sequence diversity and led to clonal T-cell expansion. The paper reports the monotherapy dose-escalation portion (N of about 47 patients) of the phase I ivuxolimab trial.

Genomic DNA was extracted from sorted cells for sequencing of the TCRbeta CDR3 region. The immunoSEQ Assay was used for sequencing of TCRbeta CDR3 regions. Drawn from immuneACCESS, this table holds only the in-frame rearrangements with V and J called that TCRdb kept. Clones are partly lost; checked studies trace under half to an unresolved V gene and leave the rest unexplained. The sample data list roughly 33,000 clones, and 74% of these were observed just once. The ten largest clones capture under 20% of the sample. At the junction V is shortened by 5 bases and J by 6 bases, with 10 bases in between. The CDR3 runs 12 amino acids, cysteine and phenylalanine included. Only CDR3 DNA remains: 36 bases, in frame from the first base. CDR1 and CDR2 (SGHAT, FQNNGV) derive from the germline V gene. The trial excluded patients who had a history of autoimmune disease or who were on systemic immunosuppression. Peripheral blood for TCR sequencing was drawn from every dose cohort at baseline, at cycle 4 day 1 and at cycle 7 day 1. Samples were obtained from an open-label, multicenter, first-in-human phase I dose-escalation trial of ivuxolimab. The trial enrolled adults with locally advanced or metastatic head and neck squamous cell, hepatocellular, melanoma or renal cell carcinoma. Before TCR sequencing, CD4+ T cells and CD8+ T cells were sorted from peripheral blood as separate populations.

Broader findings and caveats from the paper: In the 0.1-3.0 mg/kg groups, partial responders had among the lowest normalized peripheral clonal expansion, particularly in CD8+ T cells. After ivuxolimab, expanded clones were on average more numerous among CD8+ T cells than among CD4+ T cells. At doses of 0.1 to 3.0 mg/kg, clonal expansion of both CD4+ and CD8+ blood T cells was observed from baseline to week 6. The antigen specificity of the peripheral T cells that underwent clonal expansion was not determined. Low levels of normalized T-cell clonal expansion were also seen in some patients who did not respond.

This clone was observed a few times. Its antigen is currently not known. No per-base quality is available; no much larger clone lies one base away. The chain couples TRBV11-2 to TRBJ1-1; D gene: possibly TRBD1, on 5 matching bases. The TCR was taken from an adult with an advanced solid tumor such as melanoma, head and neck, liver or kidney cancer. The sequencing used CD4+ or CD8+ T cells sorted from blood, collected in a trial of the OX40 agonist ivuxolimab. The nucleotide sequence is TGTGCCAGCAGCCTATGGGGCTCTGAAGCTTTCTTT. This gives the protein CASSLWGSEAFF. When the CDR3 is completed using the reference TRBV11-2 and TRBJ1-1 genes on either side, the full variable domain is EAGVAQSPRYKIIEKRQSVAFWCNPISGHATLYWYQQILGQGPKLLIQFQNNGVVDDSQLPKDRFSAERLKGVDSTLKIQPAKLEDSAVYLCASSLWGSEAFFGQGTRLTVV.